Described below is a single TCR beta chain sequence and its context. The method was immunoSEQ multiplex PCR; TCRdb's version includes in-frame clones alone and lacks a portion of them. The table shows around 210,000 clones, with around nine tenths occurring only once. This sample was included in a study of blood T cell repertoires in COVID-19. At the level of the study: Specimens from acute and convalescent COVID-19 originated in the United States, Italy and Spain. T cells, B-cell-depleted T cells, or PBMCs supplied cDNA or gDNA.

Patients in Seattle were enrolled during active infection, then followed longitudinally. The source is a man in his fifties with COVID-19, enrolled during active disease. Material for sequencing was peripheral blood.

The CDR3 DNA reads TGTGCCACCAGTGACCCGGGACAGGGTGGCTCCTACAATGAGCAGTTCTTC. It encodes CATSDPGQGGSYNEQFF. The chain has TRBV24-1 and TRBJ2-1; 9 bases fit TRBD1. J lost 0 bases, V lost 4 bases, and 6 bases had no gene match. Germline CDR1 is KGHDR and CDR2 is SFDVKD. The CDR3 is made up of 17 amino acids.